One sample yielded the 27 T cell receptor beta chains listed below, sequenced in a study of T cells in Graves' hyperthyroidism and ophthalmopathy. The source material, RNA transcripts, was used to amplify TCR beta CDR3 regions. During a first-round RT-PCR of the TCR CDR3, the HTBI primer set was used. TCRdb reanalysed the multiplex PCR reads using MiXCR and keeps one entry per CDR3 protein. The sample carries a few hundred thousand distinct CDR3 sequences, roughly 15% recorded once. The sequencing sample was made of blood. These receptors came from a woman aged 18-30 years with Graves' hyperthyroidism.

This clonotype was observed at least ten times. The gene calls are TRBV24-1 and TRBJ2-1; D not certain. In germline, CDR1 is KGHDR, CDR2 SFDVKD. Trimming removed 3 bases from V and 5 bases from J, with 13 bases in between. The CDR3 length is 15 residues. DNA of the CDR3: TGTGCCACCAGTGATCTGGTAGGGTCAAACAATGAGCAGTTCTTC. Protein: CATSDLVGSNNEQFF.

This clonotype came up many times. The chain recombines TRBV28 with TRBJ1-4; TRBD1 matches at 7 bases. Looked up from germline, CDR1 is MDHEN and CDR2 is SYDVKM. The length of the CDR3 is 15 residues. Trimming at V came to 4 bases and at J to 2 bases, leaving 4 bases not matched to a gene. CDR3 region: CASSSTGPTNEKLFF. Here the CDR3 DNA reads TGTGCCAGCAGTTCGACAGGGCCGACTAATGAAAAACTGTTTTTT.

This clonotype has a handful of counts. A single base separates this from a much larger clone, so it may be a read error. V is TRBV29-1 and J is TRBJ1-1, with unresolved D. The length of the CDR3 is 13 residues. Germline V CDR1 and CDR2: SQVTM, ANQGSEA. CDR3 amino acids: CSVERQLNTETFF. CDR3 nucleotides: TGCAGCGTTGAAAGACAATTGAACACTGAAACTTTCTTT. The variable domain in full, with the rest retrieved from reference TRBV29-1 and TRBJ1-1, is SAVISQKPSRDICQRGTSLTIQCQVDSQVTMMFWYRQQPGQSLTLIATANQGSEATYESGFVIDKFPISRPNLTFSTLTVSNMSPEDSSIYLCSVERQLNTETFFGQGTRLTVV.

The chain has TRBV12-3 or TRBV12-4 and TRBJ2-6; D gene uncertain. CDR3 length equals 16 residues. The V end was cut by 3 bases, the J end by 0 bases, with 9 bases between. In DNA, the CDR3 is TGTGCCAGCAGTTTTAGTTTTAGCTCTGGGGCCAACGTCCTGACTTTC. It encodes CASSFSFSSGANVLTF.

This clonotype showed up many times. The rearrangement links TRBV6-1 to TRBJ1-1; 8 bases match TRBD1. This CDR3 comprises 13 residues. V lost 5 bases and J lost 8; bases outside the gene matches: 7. Germline CDR1 MNHNS, CDR2 SASEGT. CDR3 DNA sequence: TGTGCCAGCAGTTCGATACAGGGGGGGGAAGCTTTCTTT. It specifies CASSSIQGGEAFF.

This clonotype was observed a few times. The chain uses TRBV20-1 and TRBJ1-5, with 7 bases lining up with TRBD1. The CDR3 covers 14 residues. The ends lost 3 bases at V and 2 bases at J; junction bases unmatched: 4. Germline V gene lookup returns CDR1 DFQATT and CDR2 SNEGSKA (reference sequence). CDR3 sequence: CSASVGTGNQPQHF. CDR3 DNA: TGCAGTGCTAGTGTCGGGACAGGCAATCAGCCCCAGCATTTT.

This rearrangement joins TRBV11-2 to TRBJ2-7; unclear D gene. This CDR3 is 14 amino acids long. Germline CDR1 and CDR2: SGHAT and FQNNGV. V shed 1 base and J shed 7 bases, with 14 bases lying between them. Here the CDR3 reads CASSLVRAKEEQYF. The CDR3 coding sequence is TGTGCCAGCAGCTTAGTTCGGGCAAAGGAGGAGCAGTACTTC.

This clonotype came up many times. The rearrangement joins TRBV7-2 to TRBJ2-7; no firm D call. CDR1 and CDR2 (germline): SGHTA, FQGNSA. The CDR3 has 15 residues. V lost 2 bases and J lost 0, with 11 bases in between. The CDR3 region is CASSLRTAISYEQYF. The CDR3 bases are TGTGCCAGCAGCTTACGCACAGCTATCTCCTACGAGCAGTACTTC.

This clonotype was seen many times. The rearrangement links TRBV2 to TRBJ2-5; the D gene is possibly TRBD1 (6 bases). CDR1 is SNHLY and CDR2 is FYNNEI in the germline V gene. With 4 bases removed from V and 6 bases from J, the gap between germline ends came to 9 bases. There are 12 residues in the CDR3. The CDR3 DNA sequence: TGTGCCAGCAGTGCAGGGGCACAGACCCAGTACTTC. Protein sequence: CASSAGAQTQYF.

This chain links TRBV19 with TRBJ2-7, with TRBD1 matching 9 bases. With V trimmed by 6 bases and J by 2 bases, 8 bases remained unmatched. From germline, CDR1 is LNHDA and CDR2 SQIVND (reference sequence). The CDR3 totals 15 residues. CDR3 in DNA: TGTGCCAGTAGAAACCAGGACAGGGGCACCTACGAGCAGTACTTC. Translated: CASRNQDRGTYEQYF.

In this sample, this clonotype turned up a few times. This rearrangement joins TRBV14 to TRBJ2-1; possible D gene TRBD1, 6 bases. V dropped 1 base and J dropped 7 bases, with 11 bases sitting between them. This CDR3 has 14 amino acids. The V gene's germline CDR1 is SGHDN and CDR2 FVKESK. CDR3 sequence reads: CASSQGLQGNEQFF. As DNA, the CDR3 is TGTGCCAGCAGCCAAGGCCTCCAGGGGAATGAGCAGTTCTTC.

There are many counts of this clonotype. The chain is built from TRBV12-3 or TRBV12-4 and TRBJ1-1; 7 nucleotides align to TRBD1. The CDR3 runs to 13 residues. With V trimmed by 6 bases and J by 1 base, 2 bases remained unmatched. The CDR3 DNA follows: TGTGCCAGCAGGGACAGGAGGAACACTGAAGCTTTCTTT. Residues: CASRDRRNTEAFF.

The chain recombines TRBV5-1 with TRBJ2-7; 9 positions agree with TRBD1. Germline V gene lookup returns CDR1 SGHRS and CDR2 YFSETQ. This CDR3 region has 14 residues. J gave up 5 bases and V 6 bases, and 9 bases lay outside the gene matches. The CDR3 reads CASNSRDRAHEQYF. The DNA of the CDR3 is TGCGCCAGCAACTCCCGGGACAGGGCACACGAGCAGTACTTC.

The sample holds many counts of this clonotype. V gene TRBV10-1 combines with J gene TRBJ2-3, with TRBD2 matching over 7 bases. The CDR3 spans 18 residues. CDR1 and CDR2 (germline): WNHNN, SYGVQD (reference sequence). The J segment lost 5 bases and the V segment lost 0 bases, leaving 14 bases of the junction unmatched. CDR3 amino acids: CASSESGGRTSAGDTQYF. In DNA form, the CDR3 reads TGCGCCAGCAGTGAGTCTGGCGGGAGAACGTCTGCCGGAGATACGCAGTATTTT.

At least ten counts were recorded for this clonotype. The genes are TRBV12-5 and TRBJ1-1; 7 nucleotides agree with TRBD1. The CDR3 is 16 amino acids. Germline V gene data show CDR1 as LGHNT and CDR2 as FRNRAP. The V and J ends lost 7 bases and 0 bases, in that order; junction bases with no gene match: 11. The CDR3 DNA reads as TGTGCTAGTGAAGAAGGACAGGCCCTTATGAACACTGAAGCTTTCTTT. It translates to CASEEGQALMNTEAFF.

This clonotype was recorded a few times. V usage is TRBV6-2 or TRBV6-3 and J usage is TRBJ2-2; 10 bases are shared with TRBD1. With V trimmed by 6 bases and J by 3 bases, 10 bases remained unmatched. The CDR3 runs 17 residues. Per the germline V gene, CDR1 is MNHEY and CDR2 is SVGEGT. CDR3 amino acids: CASSQRWGQGYTGELFF. In nucleotides, the CDR3 is TGTGCCAGCAGCCAAAGGTGGGGACAGGGGTACACCGGGGAGCTGTTTTTT.

This clonotype was seen only a few times. At one end, the junction sequence differs from germline, possibly due to a read error. The chain recombines TRBV6-1 with TRBJ1-2, with D possibly matching TRBD1 (5 bases). Germline CDR1 is MNHNS and CDR2 is SASEGT. This CDR3 comprises 14 residues. The CDR3 reads CASSEGQGRNGHTF. The CDR3 DNA sequence: TGTGCCAGCAGTGAGGGGCAGGGACGGAATGGCCACACCTTC.

This clonotype has at least ten counts. The V call is TRBV2, the J call TRBJ1-1; D perhaps matches TRBD1 (5 bases). CDR3 length: 13 residues. Germline V gene lookup returns CDR1 SNHLY and CDR2 FYNNEI. The germline V and J ends were trimmed by 11 bases and 6 bases, with 19 bases remaining between them. The CDR3 coding sequence is TGTGCCGTCCAATACCAGGGACTTGCTGAAGCTTTCTTT. Translation gives CAVQYQGLAEAFF.

Note on this clonotype: Given a much more abundant clone one base away, this may be a read error. The chain joins TRBV7-2 to TRBJ2-4, with D perhaps TRBD1 (6 bases). The germline V gene encodes CDR1 SGHTA and CDR2 FQGNSA. The length of the CDR3 is 14 residues. The CDR3 nucleotides read TGTGCCAGCAGCTTGTCAGGGGCCAAAAGCATTCAGTACTTC. It specifies CASSLSGAKSIQYF.

This chain connects TRBV7-9 to TRBJ2-7; 14 bases agree with TRBD2. The germline gives CDR1 SEHNR, CDR2 FQNEAQ (reference sequence). CDR3 size: 20 residues. J gave up 1 base and V 4 bases, and 15 bases lay outside the gene matches. The CDR3, as DNA: TGTGCCAGCAGCTCGCCTAGACCGGGACTAGCGGGAGTTTCTTCCTACGAGCAGTACTTC. The encoded protein is CASSSPRPGLAGVSSYEQYF.

This clonotype was seen at least ten times. This sequence joins TRBV12-3 or TRBV12-4 and TRBJ1-1; D call uncertain. The CDR3 loop spans 13 amino acids. Deletions cut 0 bases from V and 5 bases from J, with 7 bases between. CDR3 DNA: TGTGCCAGCAGTTTAGCAGGGCAGACTGAAGCTTTCTTT. This encodes CASSLAGQTEAFF.

There are many counts of this clonotype. The V and J genes are TRBV30 and TRBJ1-2; no definite D call. Germline CDR1 reads GTSNPN; CDR2 reads SVGIG (reference sequence). V gave up 8 bases and J gave up 0 bases, with 10 bases separating them. The CDR3 loop spans 12 amino acids. Here the CDR3 DNA reads TGTGCCGAAAATACGGCTAACTATGGCTACACCTTC. Protein product: CAENTANYGYTF. Complete variable domain (other parts from reference TRBV30 and TRBJ1-2): SQTIHQWPATLVQPVGSPLSLECTVEGTSNPNLYWYRQAAGRGLQLLFYSVGIGQISSEVPQNLSASRPQDRQFILSSKKLLLSDSGFYLCAENTANYGYTFGSGTRLTVV.

This rearrangement joins TRBV12-3 or TRBV12-4 to TRBJ1-1, with D unresolved. Trimming left V 6 bases short and J 7 bases short, with 18 bases between. The CDR3 has 14 residues. The CDR3 loop is CASRNQLDGDEAFF. In DNA form, the CDR3 reads TGTGCCAGCAGAAACCAACTTGACGGTGATGAAGCTTTCTTT.

This clonotype was counted only a few times. This may be a read error: a much more frequent sequence differs by one nucleotide. V is TRBV30 and J is TRBJ1-1; no definite D call. CDR3 size: 14 residues. Trimming took off 2 bases at V and 1 base at J, with 11 bases between the two ends. CDR1 is GTSNPN, CDR2 SVGIG, per germline (reference sequence). For the CDR3, the DNA is TGTGCCTGGAGTCGCAGCGGACCGAACACTGAAGCTTTCTTT. It encodes CAWSRSGPNTEAFF. Combining the CDR3 with reference TRBV30 and TRBJ1-1 gives the whole variable domain SQTIHQWPATLVQPVGSPLSLECTVEGTSNPNLYWYRQAAGRGLQLLFYSVGIGQISSEVPQNLSASRPQDRQFILSSKKLLLSDSGFYLCAWSRSGPNTEAFFGQGTRLTVV.

There are many counts of this clonotype. The chain joins TRBV28 to TRBJ2-7, with 7 bases lining up with TRBD2. The V segment lost 7 bases and the J segment 0 bases; nucleotides outside the gene matches: 9. This CDR3 is built from 15 residues. Germline V gene sequence: CDR1 MDHEN, CDR2 SYDVKM. Here the CDR3 DNA reads TGTGCCAGCAACCACAGCGGGGCCAGCTCCTACGAGCAGTACTTC. Translated, it gives CASNHSGASSYEQYF.

Of note for this clonotype: Since a much larger clone is just one base distant, this may be a read error. The rearrangement uses TRBV28 and TRBJ2-7, with TRBD2 as a possible D gene (5 bases). Germline V gene sequence: CDR1 MDHEN, CDR2 SYDVKM. This CDR3 region has 14 residues. This chain's CDR3 is CASSFVSASYEQHF. The DNA for the CDR3 is TGTGCCAGCAGTTTTGTTAGCGCCTCCTACGAGCAGCACTTC. The full variable domain, rest sourced from reference TRBV28 and TRBJ2-7, is DVKVTQSSRYLVKRTGEKVFLECVQDMDHENMFWYRQDPGLGLRLIYFSYDVKMKEKGDIPEGYSVSREKKERFSLILESASTNQTSMYLCASSFVSASYEQHFGPGTRLTVT.

This rearrangement joins TRBV7-2 to TRBJ2-1, with 10 bases fitting TRBD2. Germline lookup yields CDR1 SGHTA and CDR2 FQGNSA. This CDR3 is 14 amino acids long. The trim removed 5 bases at V and 6 bases at J, leaving 4 bases unmatched. CDR3 loop: CASSSGTSVNEQFF. CDR3 sequence (DNA): TGTGCCAGCAGCAGCGGGACTAGCGTCAATGAGCAGTTCTTC.